A single sample is the source of the 26 T cell receptor beta chains below, sequenced in a study of CD4 T cells in relation to SARS-CoV-2 and coronaviruses. CD4+ T cells from unexposed donors were obtained before the COVID-19 pandemic (2011-2018). Isolation of CD4+ T cells took place after about 9 days in culture. These receptors' antigens are unknown. Method: immunoSEQ multiplex PCR; TCRdb's copy keeps in-frame clones and lacks some. The profile shows some 25,000 clones, over 60% of them singletons. The specimen was CD4+ T cells from PBMCs, cultured in vitro. Receptor source: a human donor in good health.

The gene calls are TRBV18 and TRBJ1-3; no definite D call. V was trimmed by 3 bases and J by 2 bases, leaving 11 bases between them. There are 15 residues in the CDR3. The V gene's germline CDR1 is KGHSH and CDR2 LQKENI. CDR3 amino acids: CASSPSRSPGNTIYF. As DNA, the CDR3 is TGTGCCAGCTCACCGTCCAGGTCCCCTGGAAACACCATATATTTT.

V usage is TRBV18 and J usage is TRBJ2-5; D is ambiguous. Trimming pared 4 bases from V and 3 bases from J, leaving 9 bases between. This CDR3 has 13 residues. Looked up from germline, CDR1 is KGHSH and CDR2 is LQKENI. The CDR3 DNA follows: TGTGCCAGCTCACGGTCAGTGGAAGAGACCCAGTACTTC. The encoded protein is CASSRSVEETQYF.

The rearrangement joins TRBV7-9 to TRBJ2-1; D uncertain. The V and J ends lost 2 bases and 15 bases respectively, with 11 bases between them. This CDR3 is built from 11 residues. Germline values: CDR1 SEHNR, CDR2 FQNEAQ (reference sequence). The CDR3 bases are TGTGCCAGCAGCTTATATTCTCCGGGGTTCTTC. Translating gives CASSLYSPGFF.

V usage is TRBV11-1 and J usage is TRBJ2-5; no definite D call. The germline V gene encodes CDR1 SGHAT and CDR2 FQDESV (reference sequence). CDR3 length: 11 residues. The V end was cut by 5 bases, the J end by 4 bases, with 5 bases between. The CDR3 DNA is TGTGCCAGCAGCCCTGCAGAGACCCAGTACTTC. This sequence encodes CASSPAETQYF. Using reference TRBV11-1 and TRBJ2-5 for the parts outside the CDR3, the full variable domain is EAEVAQSPRYKITEKSQAVAFWCDPISGHATLYWYRQILGQGPELLVQFQDESVVDDSQLPKDRFSAERLKGVDSTLKIQPAELGDSAMYLCASSPAETQYFGPGTRLLVL.

In its sample, this clone was seen a few times. The chain has TRBV6-6 and TRBJ2-7, with TRBD1 as a possible D gene (7 bases). The CDR3 spans 14 residues. From germline, CDR1 is MNHNY and CDR2 SVGAGI (reference sequence). V shed 5 bases and J shed 3 bases, with 14 bases lying between them. The chain's CDR3 is CASSPTGEVYEQYF. The CDR3 coding sequence is TGTGCCAGCAGTCCTACAGGGGAGGTCTACGAGCAGTACTTC.

The rearrangement links TRBV5-6 to TRBJ2-7; D possibly uses TRBD1 or TRBD2 (6 bases each). This CDR3 has 17 amino acids. V lost 4 bases and J lost 3, with 23 bases in between. In germline, CDR1 is SGHDT, CDR2 YYEEEE. The DNA for the CDR3 is TGTGCCAGCAGCCCCCTCGAGGGGGGAATTTCCCACTACGAGCAGTACTTC. Encoded protein: CASSPLEGGISHYEQYF.

The DNA of the CDR3 is TGTGCCAGTAGTACTACTCTGCGATCCTTTACAGGGTGGAATGGCTACACCTTC. Its translation: CASSTTLRSFTGWNGYTF. The chain has TRBV19 and TRBJ1-2; D might be TRBD1 (6 bases). The CDR3 contains 18 residues. The V and J ends lost 4 bases and 6 bases respectively, with 27 bases between them. Germline loops: CDR1 LNHDA, CDR2 SQIVND (reference sequence).

A few counts support this clone. The chain links TRBV21-1 to TRBJ2-2; the table's D call TRBD1 went unverified against the DNA. TRBV21-1 is tagged as a pseudogene. The CDR3 runs 14 residues. CDR3 protein: CASNYDRGPGELFF. The CDR3 DNA reads TGTGCCAGCAATTATGACAGGGGCCCCGGGGAGCTGTTTTTT.

This clone occurred a few times. The DNA for the CDR3 is TGTGCCAGCAGCTTTAGCGGGGGAGGCGATGAGCAGTTCTTC. Amino acids: CASSFSGGGDEQFF. This sequence joins TRBV7-2 and TRBJ2-1; 9 positions match TRBD2. Germline-derived CDR1 and CDR2 are SGHTA and FQGNSA. This CDR3 spans 14 amino acids. After removal of 3 bases from V and 8 bases from J, the junction contained 5 bases not matched to a gene.

V and J are TRBV9 and TRBJ1-1; a possible D gene is TRBD1 (5 bases). Germline V gene lookup returns CDR1 SGDLS and CDR2 YYNGEE. The CDR3 loop spans 15 amino acids. The V end was cut by 4 bases, the J end by 2 bases, with 15 bases between. As DNA, the CDR3 is TGTGCCAGCAGCCCCCGGGACTCCGATAACACTGAAGCTTTCTTT. Translating gives CASSPRDSDNTEAFF.

This clone was detected once. V gene TRBV29-1 combines with J gene TRBJ2-2; TRBD2 agrees at 7 bases. Germline V gene data show CDR1 as SQVTM and CDR2 as ANQGSEA. The CDR3 is 12 amino acids. V trimming: 3 bases; J trimming: 6 bases; junction bases outside the gene matches: 1. CDR3 sequence: CSVDSGSGELFF. CDR3 DNA sequence: TGCAGCGTTGATAGCGGGTCCGGGGAGCTGTTTTTT.

This chain uses TRBV5-1 with TRBJ2-3; D not certain. Trimming took off 0 bases at V and 6 bases at J, with 14 bases between the two ends. Per the germline V gene, CDR1 is SGHRS and CDR2 is YFSETQ. The CDR3 has 15 amino acids. The CDR3 sequence: CASSLESSRSDTQYF. CDR3 DNA sequence: TGCGCCAGCAGCTTGGAGAGTAGCAGGTCGGATACGCAGTATTTT.

This clone was seen more than once but under ten times. The chain couples TRBV3-1 (or the pseudogene TRBV3-2) to TRBJ2-5, with 8 nucleotides matching TRBD2. CDR1 and CDR2 (germline): LGHDT, YNNKEL (reference sequence). The trim removed 2 bases at V and 0 bases at J, leaving 5 bases unmatched. This CDR3 is 16 amino acids long. The CDR3 DNA reads TGTGCCAGCAGCCAAAATGCAGCGGGGGACCAAGAGACCCAGTACTTC. Translation gives CASSQNAAGDQETQYF.

The chain uses TRBV10-3 and TRBJ2-7; 8 bases align to TRBD1. J was trimmed by 5 bases and V by 6 bases; bases with no gene match: 9. Germline loops: CDR1 ENHRY, CDR2 SYGVKD. This CDR3 contains 14 residues. The CDR3 region has the DNA TGTGCCATCAGCGGACAGGGCAGGGTCAACGAGCAGTACTTC. It translates to CAISGQGRVNEQYF.

This clone was observed a handful of times. This chain links TRBV5-4 with TRBJ1-2; 10 nucleotides agree with TRBD1. CDR3 size: 17 residues. V lost 4 bases and J lost 4; bases outside the gene matches: 13. Germline assignment: CDR1 SGHNT and CDR2 YYREEE (reference sequence). The CDR3 region has the DNA TGTGCCAGCAGCCATAAAACGACAGGGGGCATAGGCTATGGCTACACCTTC. Translated: CASSHKTTGGIGYGYTF.

The chain has TRBV5-1 and TRBJ2-5; D is possibly TRBD1 or TRBD2 (5 bases each). CDR1 and CDR2 from the germline V gene are SGHRS and YFSETQ. The CDR3 extends over 14 amino acids. V lost 4 bases and J lost 3, with 13 bases in between. The CDR3 loop reads CASSPGRGEETQYF. CDR3 DNA: TGCGCCAGCAGCCCGGGACGTGGGGAAGAGACCCAGTACTTC.

A single count supports this clone. The V call is TRBV9, the J call TRBJ2-7; D possibly corresponds to TRBD2 (7 bases). V dropped 0 bases and J dropped 3 bases, with 16 bases sitting between them. Germline-derived CDR1 and CDR2 are SGDLS and YYNGEE. This CDR3 is built from 16 residues. CDR3 protein: CASSVGGGGALYEQYF. Here the CDR3 DNA reads TGTGCCAGCAGCGTAGGGGGGGGCGGTGCTCTCTACGAGCAGTACTTC. Full variable domain (missing parts from reference TRBV9 and TRBJ2-7): DSGVTQTPKHLITATGQRVTLRCSPRSGDLSVYWYQQSLDQGLQFLIQYYNGEERAKGNILERFSAQQFPDLHSELNLSSLELGDSALYFCASSVGGGGALYEQYFGPGTRLTVT.

The V and J genes are TRBV6-4 and TRBJ2-3, with D maybe TRBD2 (6 bases). The germline V and J ends were trimmed by 4 bases and 4 bases, with 9 bases remaining between them. There are 13 residues in the CDR3. CDR1 is MRHNA, CDR2 SNTAGT, per germline. CDR3 DNA: TGTGCCAGCAGTGTAGGGGAGGCAGATACGCAGTATTTT. Its protein product is CASSVGEADTQYF.

The chain is built from TRBV12-3 or TRBV12-4 and TRBJ2-3; D gene unclear. The CDR3 loop spans 13 amino acids. Trimming removed 7 bases from V and 2 bases from J, with 10 bases in between. In DNA form, the CDR3 reads TGTGCCAGCACCTGGGTCTACACAGATACGCAGTATTTT. This codes for CASTWVYTDTQYF.

About this clone: The same CDR3 can be traced to other DNA sequences in this sample. J is TRBJ2-2 and V is TRBV3-1 (or the pseudogene TRBV3-2); no clear D gene. CDR3 length equals 11 residues. Germline assignment: CDR1 LGHDT and CDR2 YNNKEL (reference sequence). Trimming removed 5 bases from V and 6 bases from J, with 4 bases in between. The CDR3 sequence: CASSKPGELFF. The CDR3 DNA reads as TGTGCCAGCAGCAAACCCGGGGAGCTGTTTTTT.

V and J are TRBV5-1 and TRBJ2-1; a weak D match, TRBD2 (5 bases). Trimming took off 0 bases at V and 2 bases at J, with 9 bases between the two ends. The germline gives CDR1 SGHRS, CDR2 YFSETQ. The CDR3 extends over 15 amino acids. DNA of the CDR3: TGCGCCAGCAGCTTGGGGGTAGCGACCTACAATGAGCAGTTCTTC. This encodes CASSLGVATYNEQFF.

This chain links TRBV5-1 with TRBJ1-4, with D unclear. The CDR3 runs 15 residues. In germline, CDR1 is SGHRS, CDR2 YFSETQ. V was shortened by 3 bases and J by 8 bases, with 17 bases between the two germline ends. The DNA for the CDR3 is TGCGCCAGCAGCTCGCCGGTGGCAGGAAGGGAAAAACTGTTTTTT. Amino acid sequence: CASSSPVAGREKLFF.

The genes are TRBV7-8 and TRBJ2-7; D perhaps matches TRBD2 (5 bases). Germline V gene sequence: CDR1 SGHVS, CDR2 FQNEAQ. Between the trimmed V and J ends, which lost 5 bases and 6 bases, there was a span of 11 bases. CDR3 length: 12 residues. The CDR3 is CASSRDSGEQYF. CDR3 nucleotides: TGTGCCAGCAGCCGGGATTCGGGCGAGCAGTACTTC.

The table lists this clone with a few counts. This chain connects TRBV5-6 to TRBJ1-1; no definite D call. This CDR3 spans 15 amino acids. Trimming cost V 4 bases and J 3 bases, with 16 bases left between them. Per germline, CDR1 SGHDT and CDR2 YYEEEE. The CDR3 region is CASSPPPPGDTEAFF. In DNA, the CDR3 is TGTGCCAGCAGCCCCCCCCCTCCGGGAGACACTGAAGCTTTCTTT.

This chain connects TRBV6-2 or TRBV6-3 to TRBJ2-7; 11 bases agree with TRBD2. The CDR3 totals 14 residues. J lost 6 bases, V lost 4 bases, and 5 bases had no gene match. Germline CDR1 is MNHEY and CDR2 is SVGEGT. CDR3 nucleotides: TGTGCCAGCAGTTCCCGGCTAGCGGGAGGCGAGCAGTACTTC. Protein: CASSSRLAGGEQYF.

The chain links TRBV7-2 to TRBJ2-1; no reliable D call. The germline gives CDR1 SGHTA, CDR2 FQGNSA. V shed 2 bases and J shed 6 bases, with 2 bases lying between them. This CDR3 contains 11 residues. Written as DNA, the CDR3 is TGTGCCAGCAGCTTATTCAATGAGCAGTTCTTC. It translates to CASSLFNEQFF.